One and the same sample provided the 28 T cell receptor beta chains below, sequenced in a study of T-cell reconstitution after alpha-beta-depleted transplantation in children. Preparation of the TCRbeta library used unique molecular identifiers. Each CDR3 protein is one row after TCRdb ran MiXCR on the PCR reads. Here the sample spans some 390,000 distinct CDR3 sequences, about a fifth being singletons. The sample was PBMCs from the stem cell graft donor, taken from the stem cell graft. These receptors were taken from a human donor who donated a stem cell graft to a child with acute myeloid leukemia.

The V call is TRBV12-3 or TRBV12-4, the J call TRBJ2-3; 9 bases are shared with TRBD1. The CDR3 contains 16 residues. J was trimmed by 2 bases and V by 3 bases; bases with no gene match: 6. CDR3 in amino acids: CASSFSGTGTTDTQYF. CDR3 coding DNA: TGTGCCAGCAGTTTTTCTGGGACAGGGACCACAGATACGCAGTATTTT.

The table lists this clonotype with a few counts. As DNA, the CDR3 is TGCGCCAGCAGCTTGGATCTCAGCCGGAACACTGAAGCTTTCTTT. It specifies CASSLDLSRNTEAFF. This chain links TRBV5-1 with TRBJ1-1; D gene ambiguous. Germline CDR1 and CDR2: SGHRS and YFSETQ. The CDR3 is 15 amino acids. V lost 0 bases and J 1 base, leaving 10 bases between the germline ends.

The chain recombines TRBV28 with TRBJ2-5; 9 bases fit TRBD1. This CDR3 comprises 17 residues. The V gene's germline CDR1 is MDHEN and CDR2 SYDVKM. V was pared by 4 bases and J by 1 base, with 10 bases of the junction left unmatched. The CDR3 DNA follows: TGTGCCAGCAGTTCATGGCTTGGGACAGGGATCCAAGAGACCCAGTACTTC. Protein sequence: CASSSWLGTGIQETQYF.

The chain joins TRBV6-1 to TRBJ2-7, with TRBD2 as a possible D gene (5 bases). The CDR3 length is 14 residues. In germline, CDR1 is MNHNS, CDR2 SASEGT. Trimming removed 7 bases from V and 1 base from J, with 14 bases in between. CDR3 DNA sequence: TGTGCCAGCAATCCTTCGGGATTTTCCTACGAGCAGTACTTC. Protein sequence: CASNPSGFSYEQYF.

The V gene is TRBV7-6, the J gene TRBJ2-1; TRBD2 agrees at 10 bases. The CDR3 runs to 17 residues. Per the germline V gene, CDR1 is SGHVS and CDR2 is FNYEAQ. V was clipped by 5 bases and J by 0 bases; unmatched bases: 7. DNA for the CDR3: TGTGCCAGCAGCCCCGACGCTAGCGGGAGCTCCTACAATGAGCAGTTCTTC. As protein: CASSPDASGSSYNEQFF.

This clonotype has more than one count but fewer than ten. The chain employs TRBV12-3 or TRBV12-4 and TRBJ1-5, with a possible D match to TRBD1 (5 bases). The length of the CDR3 is 15 residues. Trimming took 2 bases from V and 6 from J, leaving 14 bases between them. The CDR3 is CASSLRMGVVQPQHF. CDR3 bases: TGTGCCAGCAGTTTAAGAATGGGGGTAGTTCAGCCCCAGCATTTT.

The chain combines TRBV28 with TRBJ2-5; D is possibly TRBD2 (6 bases). Deletions cut 6 bases from V and 5 bases from J, with 25 bases between. The CDR3 runs 17 residues. Germline V gene lookup returns CDR1 MDHEN and CDR2 SYDVKM. The chain's CDR3 is CASSPPPGQGGGETQYF. The CDR3 DNA reads TGTGCCAGCAGCCCCCCCCCGGGGCAGGGAGGTGGGGAGACCCAGTACTTC.

Ten or more counts support this clonotype. V and J are TRBV29-1 and TRBJ2-2; 7 nucleotides line up with TRBD1. The germline V gene encodes CDR1 SQVTM and CDR2 ANQGSEA. V was clipped by 7 bases and J by 4 bases; unmatched bases: 6. This CDR3 region has 13 residues. The CDR3 region has the DNA TGCAGCGGGGGGACAGTGACCACCGGGGAGCTGTTTTTT. Encoded protein: CSGGTVTTGELFF.

This rearrangement joins TRBV7-2 to TRBJ1-2; 9 bases are shared with TRBD1. Germline CDR1 reads SGHTA; CDR2 reads FQGNSA. J lost 4 bases, V lost 8 bases, and 14 bases had no gene match. The CDR3 covers 16 residues. CDR3: CASVTGGSTYGYGYTF. CDR3 bases: TGTGCCAGCGTGACAGGGGGTTCGACCTACGGCTATGGCTACACCTTC.

The chain uses TRBV5-1 and TRBJ2-3; TRBD2 aligns across 8 bases. Germline lookup yields CDR1 SGHRS and CDR2 YFSETQ. With V trimmed by 9 bases and J by 1 base, 7 bases remained unmatched. The CDR3 has 14 amino acids. Here the CDR3 DNA reads TGCGCCACCAGAGGACTAGCTGGCACAGATACGCAGTATTTT. Translating it yields CATRGLAGTDTQYF. Supplemented by reference TRBV5-1 and TRBJ2-3, the full variable domain reads KAGVTQTPRYLIKTRGQQVTLSCSPISGHRSVSWYQQTPGQGLQFLFEYFSETQRNKGNFPGRFSGRQFSNSRSEMNVSTLELGDSALYLCATRGLAGTDTQYFGPGTRLTVL.

In its sample, this clonotype was seen many times. The chain has TRBV11-2 and TRBJ1-4; unclear D gene. There are 16 residues in the CDR3. Trimming took off 0 bases at V and 4 bases at J, with 12 bases between the two ends. Germline assignment: CDR1 SGHAT and CDR2 FQNNGV. CDR3 nucleotide sequence: TGTGCCAGCAGCTTAGATCGCAGAAGCGGTAATGAAAAACTGTTTTTT. Residues: CASSLDRRSGNEKLFF.

This clonotype was seen a handful of times. The chain couples TRBV27 to TRBJ1-1, with D perhaps TRBD1 (6 bases). The germline V gene has CDR1 MNHEY and CDR2 SMNVEV (reference sequence). The CDR3 totals 17 residues. V was clipped by 4 bases and J by 1 base, with 19 bases between them. CDR3 loop: CASSSLQGRGGNTEAFF. The CDR3 DNA reads TGTGCCAGCAGTTCCTTACAAGGTAGAGGGGGGAACACTGAAGCTTTCTTT.

The table lists this clonotype with a few counts. The chain recombines TRBV6-5 with TRBJ1-2; maybe TRBD1 (5 bases). Trimming pared 0 bases from V and 4 bases from J, leaving 9 bases between. The CDR3 is 14 residues long. From germline, CDR1 is MNHEY and CDR2 SVGAGI. CDR3 DNA sequence: TGTGCCAGCAGTTACTCGGCAGGGACCTATGGCTACACCTTC. This codes for CASSYSAGTYGYTF.

This chain connects TRBV20-1 to TRBJ2-4; D perhaps matches TRBD1 (6 bases). The CDR3 is 13 amino acids. Per germline, CDR1 DFQATT and CDR2 SNEGSKA (reference sequence). The V end lost 4 bases, the J end lost 2 bases, and 9 bases lay between the germline ends. The CDR3 loop is CSANRETKNIQYF. The CDR3, as DNA: TGCAGTGCTAACAGGGAGACCAAAAACATTCAGTACTTC.

There are many counts of this clonotype. The chain joins TRBV27 to TRBJ1-1; D call uncertain. The CDR3 sequence is 12 residues long. The V end was cut by 3 bases, the J end by 1 base, with 3 bases between. Germline CDR1 and CDR2: MNHEY and SMNVEV (reference sequence). The CDR3, as DNA: TGTGCCAGCAGTTTCCCGAACACTGAAGCTTTCTTT. Its translation: CASSFPNTEAFF.

The chain employs TRBV2 and TRBJ2-7; D remains ambiguous. This CDR3 has 13 residues. Per germline, CDR1 SNHLY and CDR2 FYNNEI. The germline V and J ends were trimmed by 7 bases and 7 bases, with 17 bases remaining between them. The CDR3 nucleotides read TGTGCCAGCAACCGCGGATTAGATGGGGAGCAGTACTTC. This encodes CASNRGLDGEQYF.

This clonotype has at least ten counts. This chain links TRBV19 with TRBJ2-5; D unclear. This CDR3 comprises 13 residues. Germline CDR1 reads LNHDA; CDR2 reads SQIVND (reference sequence). Trimming pared 4 bases from V and 2 bases from J, leaving 8 bases between. The CDR3: CASSKAVQETQYF. As DNA, the CDR3 is TGTGCCAGTAGTAAGGCGGTACAAGAGACCCAGTACTTC.

This clonotype was counted a few times. The chain carries TRBV29-1 and TRBJ2-3, with 12 positions matching TRBD2. CDR1 and CDR2 (germline): SQVTM, ANQGSEA. This CDR3 comprises 15 residues. The V gene end was trimmed by 7 bases and the J gene end by 2 bases; junction bases not matched to a gene: 7. The CDR3 protein is CSARGTSGFTDTQYF. CDR3 coding DNA: TGCAGCGCCCGGGGGACTAGCGGGTTCACAGATACGCAGTATTTT.

The genes are TRBV20-1 and TRBJ2-1; 9 nucleotides agree with TRBD2. The CDR3 contains 15 residues. The germline gives CDR1 DFQATT, CDR2 SNEGSKA (reference sequence). The ends lost 0 bases at V and 2 bases at J; junction bases unmatched: 2. The CDR3 sequence: CSARETSGTYNEQFF. CDR3 nucleotide sequence: TGCAGTGCTAGAGAGACTAGCGGCACCTACAATGAGCAGTTCTTC.

The gene calls are TRBV20-1 and TRBJ2-2; D may be TRBD1 (6 bases). The CDR3 has 16 amino acids. Germline values: CDR1 DFQATT, CDR2 SNEGSKA (reference sequence). V lost 5 bases and J lost 2, with 18 bases in between. The CDR3 region is CSASRSGTTNTGELFF. The DNA of the CDR3 is TGCAGTGCTTCCCGATCCGGGACAACCAACACCGGGGAGCTGTTTTTT.

V and J are TRBV11-2 and TRBJ2-2, with no clear D. This CDR3 comprises 15 residues. The V gene's germline CDR1 is SGHAT and CDR2 FQNNGV. V was trimmed by 11 bases and J by 2 bases, leaving 18 bases between them. CDR3: CADSLSGANTGELFF. The CDR3 DNA reads as TGTGCCGACTCCCTCTCTGGCGCTAACACCGGGGAGCTGTTTTTT. The variable domain in full, completed from reference TRBV11-2 and TRBJ2-2, reads EAGVAQSPRYKIIEKRQSVAFWCNPISGHATLYWYQQILGQGPKLLIQFQNNGVVDDSQLPKDRFSAERLKGVDSTLKIQPAKLEDSAVYLCADSLSGANTGELFFGEGSRLTVL.

V gene TRBV20-1 combines with J gene TRBJ2-7; 9 bases are a match to TRBD1. With V trimmed by 4 bases and J by 3 bases, 4 bases remained unmatched. In germline, CDR1 is DFQATT, CDR2 SNEGSKA (reference sequence). The CDR3 has 13 amino acids. In nucleotides, the CDR3 is TGCAGTGCTACGTACAGGGGGCACTACGAGCAGTACTTC. This encodes CSATYRGHYEQYF.

This clonotype has just a few counts. V and J are TRBV25-1 and TRBJ2-2; no definite D call. The V and J ends lost 2 bases and 0 bases respectively, with 4 bases between them. Germline V gene data show CDR1 as MGHDK and CDR2 as SYGVNS. This CDR3 is built from 14 residues. The CDR3 coding sequence is TGTGCCAGCAGTGAACCCGCGAACACCGGGGAGCTGTTTTTT. It is translated as CASSEPANTGELFF.

This clonotype came up many times. The V call is TRBV29-1, the J call TRBJ2-1; D remains unclear. The V gene's germline CDR1 is SQVTM and CDR2 ANQGSEA. The V end lost 5 bases, the J end lost 2 bases, and 13 bases lay between the germline ends. The CDR3 consists of 14 residues. CDR3 protein: CSVSTTVTYNEQFF. In DNA, the CDR3 is TGCAGCGTTAGTACAACTGTCACCTACAATGAGCAGTTCTTC.

The chain has TRBV7-9 and TRBJ2-1; possibly TRBD2 for D (6 bases). Per germline, CDR1 SEHNR and CDR2 FQNEAQ (reference sequence). CDR3 size: 15 residues. V was trimmed by 7 bases and J by 2 bases, leaving 15 bases between them. The CDR3 DNA reads as TGTGCCAGCACCAAAGGAGGGGTACCCTACAATGAGCAGTTCTTC. As protein: CASTKGGVPYNEQFF.

In its sample, this clonotype was seen many times. The V gene is TRBV27, the J gene TRBJ2-6, with D possibly TRBD1 on 6 matching bases. The CDR3 runs to 15 residues. V gave up 5 bases and J gave up 2 bases, with 10 bases separating them. From germline, CDR1 is MNHEY and CDR2 SMNVEV (reference sequence). The CDR3 bases are TGTGCCAGCAGTACACAGGGAGCTGGGGCCAACGTCCTGACTTTC. Encoded protein: CASSTQGAGANVLTF.

The genes are TRBV24-1 and TRBJ2-7, with 13 bases that match TRBD2. V was clipped by 3 bases and J by 5 bases; unmatched bases: 3. This CDR3 has 15 amino acids. Germline CDR1 and CDR2: KGHDR and SFDVKD. CDR3 protein: CATSDGGLAGDEQYF. The CDR3 DNA reads TGTGCCACCAGTGATGGCGGACTAGCGGGAGACGAGCAGTACTTC.

This clonotype was detected ten times or more. This chain uses TRBV20-1 with TRBJ1-4; 9 nucleotides align to TRBD1. The trim removed 4 bases at V and 12 bases at J, leaving 9 bases unmatched. In germline, CDR1 is DFQATT, CDR2 SNEGSKA (reference sequence). The CDR3 contains 13 residues. The CDR3 bases are TGCAGTGCTAATGCGGGACAGGGTATGCAACTGTTTTTT. It encodes CSANAGQGMQLFF.